The text below deals with one TCR beta chain. The CDR3 has 14 residues. V lost 2 bases and J lost 1, with 8 bases in between. Germline CDR1 reads MNHEY; CDR2 reads SVGEGT. Produced via immunoSEQ multiplex PCR; TCRdb's table is partial and in-frame only. The sample carries hundreds of thousands of clones, approximately 90% recorded once. This entry comes from a study of blood T cell repertoires in COVID-19. The specimen was peripheral blood. The V and J genes are TRBV6-2 or TRBV6-3 and TRBJ1-1, with D possibly TRBD1 on 6 matching bases. The receptor was derived from a woman aged 25 to 39 with acute or convalescent COVID-19. The CDR3 nucleotides are TGTGCCAGCAGTTACCAGGGGAAGAACACTGAAGCTTTCTTT. Its translation: CASSYQGKNTEAFF.